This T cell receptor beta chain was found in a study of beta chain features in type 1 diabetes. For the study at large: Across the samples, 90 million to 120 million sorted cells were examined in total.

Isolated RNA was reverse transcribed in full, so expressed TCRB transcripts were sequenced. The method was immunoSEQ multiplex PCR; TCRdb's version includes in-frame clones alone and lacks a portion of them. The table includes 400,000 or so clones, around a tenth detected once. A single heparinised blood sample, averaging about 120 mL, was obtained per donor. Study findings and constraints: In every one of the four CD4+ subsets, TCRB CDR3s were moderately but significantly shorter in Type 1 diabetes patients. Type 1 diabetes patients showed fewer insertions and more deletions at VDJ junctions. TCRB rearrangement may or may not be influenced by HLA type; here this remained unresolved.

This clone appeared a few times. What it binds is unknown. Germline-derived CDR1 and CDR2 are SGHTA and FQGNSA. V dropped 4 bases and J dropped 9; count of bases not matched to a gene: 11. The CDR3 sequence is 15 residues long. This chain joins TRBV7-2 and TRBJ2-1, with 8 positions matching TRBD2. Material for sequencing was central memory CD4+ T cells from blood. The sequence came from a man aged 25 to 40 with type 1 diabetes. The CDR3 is CASSSSLAVVGEQFF. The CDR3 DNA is TGTGCCAGCAGCTCCTCACTAGCGGTTGTGGGTGAGCAGTTCTTC.